Listed below are T cell receptor beta chains from one sample, sequenced in a study of OX40 agonist ivuxolimab in advanced cancers. Assay: immunoSEQ multiplex PCR; the TCRdb copy retains only in-frame clones and omits some. The profile covers about 53,000 clones, with almost 85% appearing a single time and roughly 4.5% taken by the ten largest. The sequencing used CD4+ or CD8+ T cells sorted from blood, collected in a trial of the OX40 agonist ivuxolimab. These receptors were taken from an adult with an advanced solid tumor such as melanoma, head and neck, liver or kidney cancer. The CDR3 runs from the conserved cysteine through the conserved F or W. D genes are given only for firm matches. Some rows have no size entry. The others give once, few or many, or a class for an expanded clone.

D,size,J,V,CDR3,DNA
.,.,TRBJ1-1,TRBV5-4,CASSLPGQRNTEAFF,TGTGCCAGCAGCTTGCCGGGGCAGAGGAACACTGAAGCTTTCTTT
.,.,TRBJ2-3,TRBV10-3,CAISDSRDASTDTQYF,TGTGCCATCAGTGATTCACGGGATGCTAGCACAGATACGCAGTATTTT
TRBD2,few,TRBJ2-7,TRBV19,CASSKGLAGVRPYEQYF,TGTGCCAGTAGTAAGGGGCTAGCGGGAGTAAGGCCCTACGAGCAGTACTTC
.,.,TRBJ2-3,TRBV18,CASSPPPRGSSTDTQYF,TGTGCCAGCTCACCACCGCCCAGAGGATCTAGCACAGATACGCAGTATTTT
.,.,TRBJ2-7,TRBV7-2,CASSLRGQVGNGRAYEQYF,TGTGCCAGCAGCTTAAGGGGACAGGTGGGAAACGGGAGGGCCTACGAGCAGTACTTC
TRBD1,.,TRBJ1-2,TRBV30,CAWIGGQGGGYTF,TGTGCCTGGATCGGCGGACAGGGAGGCGGCTACACCTTC
TRBD1,.,TRBJ2-1,TRBV12-5,CASGLPGTVINEQFF,TGTGCTAGTGGTTTGCCGGGGACAGTCATCAATGAGCAGTTCTTC
.,.,TRBJ1-3,TRBV7-6,CASSLGTGLGNTIYF,TGTGCCAGCAGCTTGGGCACAGGGCTTGGAAACACCATATATTTT
.,.,TRBJ1-2,TRBV18,CASSPAGKDSYGYTF,TGTGCCAGCTCACCCGCAGGGAAAGACTCCTATGGCTACACCTTC
.,.,TRBJ1-1,TRBV19,CASSQGALYTEAFF,TGTGCCAGTAGTCAAGGGGCACTGTACACTGAAGCTTTCTTT
.,.,TRBJ1-4,TRBV7-2,CASSLASLNEKLFF,TGTGCCAGCAGCTTAGCGTCGCTTAATGAAAAACTGTTTTTT
.,.,TRBJ2-1,TRBV2,CASSESVGEQFF,TGTGCCAGCAGTGAATCTGTTGGTGAGCAGTTCTTC
TRBD2,few,TRBJ2-1,TRBV7-3,CASSLAGVNEQFF,TGTGCCAGCAGCTTAGCGGGAGTCAATGAGCAGTTCTTC
.,.,TRBJ2-7,TRBV25-1,CASSDLGPRGEQYF,TGTGCCAGCAGTGACCTCGGGCCCCGAGGCGAGCAGTACTTC
.,.,TRBJ1-4,TRBV11-2,CASSLGVNEKLFF,TGTGCCAGCAGCTTAGGGGTTAATGAAAAACTGTTTTTT
TRBD1,once,TRBJ2-1,TRBV7-3,CASSIGDRGIGNEQFF,TGTGCCAGCAGCATAGGGGACAGGGGGATTGGCAATGAGCAGTTCTTC
TRBD1,.,TRBJ1-2,TRBV27,CASSLIYDRAGSFYGYTF,TGTGCCAGCAGTTTAATCTACGACAGGGCGGGTTCTTTCTATGGCTACACCTTC
.,.,TRBJ1-4,TRBV15,CATSKTGGPDEKLFF,TGTGCCACCTCAAAAACCGGGGGGCCTGATGAAAAACTGTTTTTT
.,.,TRBJ2-1,TRBV10-3,CAISYGTPDEQFF,TGTGCCATCAGCTACGGGACGCCGGATGAGCAGTTCTTC
TRBD2,.,TRBJ2-2,TRBV5-8,CASSLEAGGPTGELFF,TGTGCCAGCAGCTTGGAGGCGGGAGGGCCCACCGGGGAGCTGTTTTTT
.,.,TRBJ2-3,TRBV5-4,CASSLDSTDTQYF,TGTGCCAGCAGCCTCGACAGCACAGATACGCAGTATTTT
TRBD2,.,TRBJ2-1,TRBV7-8,CASSVLAGGPYNEQFF,TGTGCCAGCAGCGTCCTAGCGGGAGGACCTTACAATGAGCAGTTCTTC
.,.,TRBJ2-7,TRBV15,CATSSELQGYEQYF,TGTGCCACCAGCAGCGAATTGCAGGGTTACGAGCAGTACTTC
.,.,TRBJ2-7,TRBV11-3,CASSLGGESSYEQYF,TGTGCCAGCAGCTTGGGCGGGGAAAGCTCCTACGAGCAGTACTTC
TRBD1,.,TRBJ2-2,TRBV4-3,CASSQHTQGAQAGELFF,TGCGCCAGCAGCCAACATACACAGGGGGCGCAGGCCGGGGAGCTGTTTTTT
.,.,TRBJ2-3,TRBV2,CASRSQPLDTQYF,TGTGCCAGCAGGAGCCAGCCCTTAGATACGCAGTATTTT
.,.,TRBJ2-1,TRBV19,CASSIAETTREQFF,TGTGCCAGTAGTATAGCGGAAACGACACGGGAGCAGTTCTTC
.,.,TRBJ1-2,TRBV27,CASSSGTASYGYTF,TGTGCCAGCAGTTCCGGGACGGCATCCTATGGCTACACCTTC
.,few,TRBJ2-7,TRBV19,CASSSRTATYEQYF,TGTGCCAGTAGTTCCCGGACCGCCACCTACGAGCAGTACTTC
.,once,TRBJ2-3,TRBV5-4,CASSRLSSPSTDTQYF,TGTGCCAGCAGCCGCCTAAGCTCTCCAAGCACAGATACGCAGTATTTT
.,.,TRBJ2-3,TRBV6-5,CASRIAALRTDTQYF,TGTGCCAGCAGGATAGCGGCCCTCCGCACAGATACGCAGTATTTT
TRBD1,.,TRBJ1-1,TRBV27,CASSLSSTIGTGEAFF,TGTGCCAGCAGTTTATCAAGCACGATAGGGACAGGAGAAGCTTTCTTT
.,medium-sized,TRBJ2-3,TRBV11-2,CASSIPSRTDTQYF,TGTGCCAGCAGCATACCTAGCAGAACAGATACGCAGTATTTT
.,.,TRBJ2-3,TRBV19,CASTPRGADTQYF,TGTGCCAGTACCCCGAGGGGTGCAGATACGCAGTATTTT
TRBD2,.,TRBJ2-2,TRBV7-8,CASSPRLAGHGELFF,TGTGCCAGCAGCCCAAGACTAGCGGGACACGGGGAGCTGTTTTTT
.,.,TRBJ1-1,TRBV11-3,CASSLGVNTEAFF,TGTGCCAGCAGCTTAGGAGTGAACACTGAAGCTTTCTTT
TRBD2,.,TRBJ2-7,TRBV6-5,CASSPLLAGVGEQYF,TGTGCCAGCAGTCCTCTTCTAGCGGGAGTCGGGGAGCAGTACTTC
.,.,TRBJ2-7,TRBV7-3,CASSSRMSSYEQYF,TGTGCCAGCAGCTCCCGCATGAGCTCCTACGAGCAGTACTTC
.,.,TRBJ1-6,TRBV5-1,CASSSESYNSPLHF,TGCGCCAGCAGTTCCGAGTCCTATAATTCACCCCTCCACTTT
TRBD1,.,TRBJ1-1,TRBV6-5,CASRTGQLNTEAFF,TGTGCCAGCAGAACGGGACAGTTGAACACTGAAGCTTTCTTT
.,.,TRBJ1-1,TRBV5-6,CASSLRQVPTTNTEAFF,TGTGCCAGCAGCTTGCGGCAGGTCCCTACTACGAACACTGAAGCTTTCTTT
TRBD1,.,TRBJ1-2,TRBV4-1,CASSQVATGEGANYGYTF,TGCGCCAGCAGCCAAGTGGCGACAGGGGAGGGAGCTAACTATGGCTACACCTTC
.,.,TRBJ2-7,TRBV5-8,CASSRWGQRSSSYEQYF,TGTGCCAGCAGCCGCTGGGGCCAACGGTCGAGCTCCTACGAGCAGTACTTC
TRBD2,once,TRBJ2-3,TRBV28,CASSSRTSGSTDTQYF,TGTGCCAGCAGTTCTAGGACTAGCGGGAGCACAGATACGCAGTATTTT
.,once,TRBJ1-1,TRBV25-1,CASSEMGDTEAFF,TGTGCCAGCAGTGAGATGGGGGACACTGAAGCTTTCTTT
.,few,TRBJ1-2,TRBV7-9,CASSISAGGYTF,TGTGCCAGCAGCATATCCGCAGGGGGCTACACCTTC
TRBD1,.,TRBJ1-6,TRBV5-1,CASSSGQGVLYNSPLHF,TGCGCCAGCAGCTCGGGACAGGGAGTCTTATATAATTCACCCCTCCACTTT
TRBD2,.,TRBJ2-3,TRBV15,CATSRGRTSGSTDTQYF,TGTGCCACCAGCAGAGGCCGCACTAGCGGGAGTACAGATACGCAGTATTTT
.,.,TRBJ2-3,TRBV6-6,CASTQLRDTDTQYF,TGTGCCAGCACCCAACTAAGAGACACAGATACGCAGTATTTT
TRBD2,.,TRBJ2-5,TRBV18,CASSPLTSGTRETQYF,TGTGCCAGCTCACCATTAACTAGCGGGACCCGAGAGACCCAGTACTTC
TRBD1,.,TRBJ1-1,TRBV5-1,CASSSDGQGAVGTEAFF,TGCGCCAGCAGCAGCGACGGACAGGGGGCTGTGGGGACTGAAGCTTTCTTT